By share, the clone carrying this TCR beta chain ranks as medium-sized (0.01 to 0.1%). Per the germline V gene, CDR1 is SQVTM and CDR2 is ANQGSEA. V gave up 4 bases and J gave up 10 bases; unmatched junction bases: 4. The length of the CDR3 is 14 residues. The authors produced cDNA by 5'RACE using 10-nucleotide random UMIs. TCRdb called the 5' RACE reads again in MiXCR, with one record for every CDR3 protein. The repertoire holds fewer than 45,000 distinct CDR3 sequences, with roughly 11% as singletons. The record originates from a study of neurological immune-mediated disorders. Indicated time point: technical triplicate 1.

This chain joins TRBV29-1 and TRBJ2-1; 16 bases are a match to TRBD2. The clonotype comes from a man aged 55 to 70 with HTLV-1-associated myelopathy (HAM/TSP). Sequenced: PBMCs. The CDR3 DNA reads TGCAGCGTTGGGGCGGGACTAGCGGGGGGGGAGCAGTTCTTC. Protein sequence: CSVGAGLAGGEQFF.